The 20 T cell receptor beta chains below come from one sample, sequenced in a study of CD8+ T cells in alopecia areata. Treatment meaning: oral pan-JAK inhibitor, 5-10 mg twice daily. Extraction and reverse transcription of RNA yielded cDNA as the sequencing template. The method was immunoSEQ multiplex PCR; TCRdb's version includes in-frame clones alone and lacks a portion of them. This table has about 140,000 clones, roughly 82% appearing once. Sample: CD8+ T cells sorted from blood, taken at week 4, from a patient treated with tofacitinib. The receptors were gathered from a human donor with alopecia areata.

Many counts were recorded for this clone. The rearrangement uses TRBV19 and TRBJ2-3; a possible D gene is TRBD2 (7 bases). The ends were cut back, 4 bases at V and 6 bases at J, with 14 bases in the middle. The germline gives CDR1 LNHDA, CDR2 SQIVND (reference sequence). This CDR3 is 14 amino acids long. The CDR3 DNA follows: TGTGCCAGTAGTACCCGCGGGGGCTGGGATACGCAGTATTTT. Its protein product is CASSTRGGWDTQYF.

The chain links TRBV27 to TRBJ2-5; tentatively, D is TRBD1 (6 bases). Germline V CDR1 and CDR2: MNHEY, SMNVEV (reference sequence). CDR3 length equals 15 residues. Trimming removed 5 bases from V and 0 bases from J, with 13 bases in between. DNA of the CDR3: TGTGCCAGCAGTCTCCGCCGGGACAACCAAGAGACCCAGTACTTC. Its translation is CASSLRRDNQETQYF.

V usage is TRBV19 and J usage is TRBJ2-1, with 9 bases aligning to TRBD1. V shed 5 bases, J shed 8 bases, and the junction held 10 bases outside the gene matches. The length of the CDR3 is 15 residues. In germline, CDR1 is LNHDA, CDR2 SQIVND (reference sequence). The CDR3 region has the DNA TGTGCCAGTAGTTTTAGGACAGGGGTCGGGGATGAGCAGTTCTTC. Protein product: CASSFRTGVGDEQFF.

The chain recombines TRBV29-1 with TRBJ2-5, with 10 bases fitting TRBD2. This CDR3 spans 13 amino acids. V lost 7 bases to trimming and J lost 7 bases; unmatched junction nucleotides: 9. Germline V gene sequence: CDR1 SQVTM, CDR2 ANQGSEA. The CDR3 DNA is TGCAGCGCGCGACAGGGGACTAGCGTGACCCAGTACTTC. It specifies CSARQGTSVTQYF. The full variable domain, with the rest looked up from reference TRBV29-1 and TRBJ2-5, is SAVISQKPSRDICQRGTSLTIQCQVDSQVTMMFWYRQQPGQSLTLIATANQGSEATYESGFVIDKFPISRPNLTFSTLTVSNMSPEDSSIYLCSARQGTSVTQYFGPGTRLLVL.

The V gene is TRBV29-1, the J gene TRBJ2-1; D possibly corresponds to TRBD1 (5 bases). Germline CDR1 is SQVTM and CDR2 is ANQGSEA. Trimming cost V 2 bases and J 3 bases, with 17 bases left between them. This CDR3 is 16 amino acids long. CDR3 amino acids: CSVEPREGPYYNEQFF. The CDR3 nucleotides read TGCAGCGTTGAACCCAGGGAAGGTCCTTACTACAATGAGCAGTTCTTC.

The J gene is TRBJ2-7, the V gene TRBV5-1; 7 bases are a match to TRBD1. Germline V lookup: CDR1 SGHRS, CDR2 YFSETQ. CDR3 length equals 13 residues. Trimming removed 3 bases from V and 1 base from J; junction bases left unmatched: 1. The CDR3 DNA follows: TGCGCCAGCAGCTGGGACAGATCCTACGAGCAGTACTTC. This encodes CASSWDRSYEQYF.

V usage is TRBV9 and J usage is TRBJ1-3; tentative D call: TRBD1 (6 bases). CDR3 length: 15 amino acids. With 0 bases removed from V and 4 bases from J, the gap between germline ends came to 11 bases. Per the germline V gene, CDR1 is SGDLS and CDR2 is YYNGEE. The CDR3 reads CASSVEGGPGNTIYF. DNA for the CDR3: TGTGCCAGCAGCGTAGAAGGGGGACCAGGAAACACCATATATTTT. Supplemented by reference TRBV9 and TRBJ1-3, the full variable domain reads DSGVTQTPKHLITATGQRVTLRCSPRSGDLSVYWYQQSLDQGLQFLIQYYNGEERAKGNILERFSAQQFPDLHSELNLSSLELGDSALYFCASSVEGGPGNTIYFGEGSWLTVV.

This clone was counted a few times. The V gene is TRBV7-9, the J gene TRBJ1-2; no firm D call. The germline CDR1 and CDR2 sequences are SEHNR and FQNEAQ (reference sequence). V was clipped by 5 bases and J by 4 bases, with 11 bases between them. The CDR3 is 13 residues long. The CDR3 region is CASSPSTAYGYTF. The CDR3 DNA reads TGTGCCAGCAGCCCCTCGACGGCCTATGGCTACACCTTC.

In DNA, the CDR3 is TGTGCCAGCAGTTCGGGCAGCATGAACACTGAAGCTTTCTTT. Protein: CASSSGSMNTEAFF. V gene TRBV27 combines with J gene TRBJ1-1; D gene uncertain. Germline-derived CDR1 and CDR2 are MNHEY and SMNVEV (reference sequence). There are 14 residues in the CDR3. V lost 4 bases and J 0 bases, leaving 9 bases between the germline ends.

The V call is TRBV19, the J call TRBJ1-1; 7 bases are shared with TRBD1. CDR3 size: 13 residues. CDR1 and CDR2 (germline): LNHDA, SQIVND (reference sequence). J was trimmed by 4 bases and V by 7 bases; bases with no gene match: 6. The CDR3 DNA is TGTGCCAGTACCTGGACAGGCAGCACTGAAGCTTTCTTT. Its protein is CASTWTGSTEAFF.

This chain joins TRBV7-3 and TRBJ1-1; D is ambiguous. The germline gives CDR1 SGHTA, CDR2 FQGTGA. The CDR3 has 18 residues. V was clipped by 8 bases and J by 4 bases, with 29 bases between them. CDR3 sequence reads: CASSSTPRDVPPGTEAFF. CDR3 in DNA: TGTGCCAGCTCGAGCACCCCTAGGGATGTCCCCCCTGGCACTGAAGCTTTCTTT.

The chain combines TRBV7-2 with TRBJ1-6, with 8 bases lining up with TRBD1. The germline V gene has CDR1 SGHTA and CDR2 FQGNSA. This CDR3 is 14 amino acids long. J gave up 8 bases and V 6 bases, and 6 bases lay outside the gene matches. The CDR3 DNA reads as TGTGCCAGCAGACCGACAGGGGACGATTCACCCCTCCACTTT. This codes for CASRPTGDDSPLHF. The full variable domain, its missing parts supplied by reference TRBV7-2 and TRBJ1-6, is GAGVSQSPSNKVTEKGKDVELRCDPISGHTALYWYRQSLGQGLEFLIYFQGNSAPDKSGLPSDRFSAERTGGSVSTLTIQRTQQEDSAVYLCASRPTGDDSPLHFGNGTRLTVT.

This CDR3 is CASSFKGGAGEQYF. For the CDR3, the DNA is TGTGCCAGCAGTTTTAAAGGGGGGGCGGGCGAGCAGTACTTC. The rearrangement links TRBV27 to TRBJ2-7; D might be TRBD2 (7 bases). The CDR3 runs to 14 residues. Trimming took off 3 bases at V and 6 bases at J, with 15 bases between the two ends. Germline V CDR1 and CDR2: MNHEY, SMNVEV (reference sequence).

The rearrangement links TRBV7-2 to TRBJ2-1; 11 positions match TRBD2. V shed 4 bases and J 12 bases; nucleotides not matched to a gene: 8. Germline lookup yields CDR1 SGHTA and CDR2 FQGNSA. The CDR3 sequence is 14 residues long. Here the CDR3 DNA reads TGTGCCAGCAGCTATAGCGGGGGGGCCCTCGGGCAGTTCTTC. Translating it yields CASSYSGGALGQFF.

V and J are TRBV5-1 and TRBJ2-1, with TRBD2 identical over 8 bases. Losses at the gene ends were 0 bases for V and 7 bases for J; bases not matched to a gene: 6. The CDR3 contains 15 residues. CDR1 SGHRS and CDR2 YFSETQ come from the germline V gene. CDR3 sequence: CASSLELAEVNEQFF. For the CDR3, the DNA is TGCGCCAGCAGCTTGGAACTAGCGGAGGTTAATGAGCAGTTCTTC.

V gene TRBV27 combines with J gene TRBJ2-1, with D uncertain. The V end was cut by 8 bases, the J end by 3 bases, with 14 bases between. The CDR3 consists of 14 residues. Per germline, CDR1 MNHEY and CDR2 SMNVEV (reference sequence). The CDR3 DNA is TGTGCCAGCCTCACTATGGCCCACTACAATGAGCAGTTCTTC. Translation: CASLTMAHYNEQFF.

The rearrangement uses TRBV5-6 and TRBJ2-5; D perhaps matches TRBD2 (5 bases). The CDR3 sequence is 16 residues long. Trimming shortened V by 1 base and J by 5 bases, and 18 bases separated the two germline ends. Looked up from germline, CDR1 is SGHDT and CDR2 is YYEEEE. CDR3 DNA: TGTGCCAGCAGCTTGCTTTCGGACTGGCGGTGGGAGACCCAGTACTTC. Translating gives CASSLLSDWRWETQYF.

The chain is built from TRBV11-2 and TRBJ2-5; 7 nucleotides match TRBD2. This CDR3 is built from 16 residues. The germline V gene encodes CDR1 SGHAT and CDR2 FQNNGV. Trimming removed 5 bases from V and 3 bases from J; junction bases left unmatched: 12. CDR3 DNA sequence: TGTGCCAGCAGCGCAACTCTAGCGGCCCTAGAAGAGACCCAGTACTTC. It encodes CASSATLAALEETQYF. Full variable domain (outside the CDR3, taken from reference TRBV11-2 and TRBJ2-5): EAGVAQSPRYKIIEKRQSVAFWCNPISGHATLYWYQQILGQGPKLLIQFQNNGVVDDSQLPKDRFSAERLKGVDSTLKIQPAKLEDSAVYLCASSATLAALEETQYFGPGTRLLVL.

The table lists this clone with a count of one. The CDR3: CASSIGLATDTQYF. In DNA, the CDR3 is TGTGCCAGCAGTATCGGACTAGCGACAGATACGCAGTATTTT. The chain is built from TRBV27 and TRBJ2-3, with 9 bases aligning to TRBD2. V gave up 5 bases and J gave up 3 bases; unmatched junction bases: 3. Per the germline V gene, CDR1 is MNHEY and CDR2 is SMNVEV (reference sequence). This CDR3 is 14 amino acids long.

The chain uses TRBV4-1 and TRBJ2-6; D is undetermined. CDR3 length equals 16 residues. Looked up from germline, CDR1 is MGHRA and CDR2 is YSYEKL. With 0 bases removed from V and 1 base from J, the gap between germline ends came to 7 bases. The CDR3 spells CASSQDTASGANVLTF. The DNA for the CDR3 is TGCGCCAGCAGCCAAGATACCGCATCTGGGGCCAACGTCCTGACTTTC.